This TCR beta chain was profiled in a study of blood T cell repertoires in COVID-19. Study in general: Sites in the United States, Italy and Spain provided acute and convalescent COVID-19 samples. PBMCs, B-cell-depleted T cells, or T cells provided the cDNA or gDNA that made up the material.

Per the original data handling: The assay estimated nucleated cells by amplifying reference gene primers. Profiling relied on immunoSEQ multiplex PCR, and the TCRdb table lists in-frame clones only, not all of them. V, J and clone size reflect that table, while D and trimming were determined from the DNA. The sample lists under 100,000 clones, over 70% seen once, with 20% to 25% in the top ten. This TCR came from a man older than 75 with active or convalescent COVID-19. Sequenced material: peripheral blood.

The CDR3 DNA sequence: TGTGCCACCAGCAGGACCTTGGGAGGGGGTGATTCACCCCTCCACTTT. This encodes CATSRTLGGGDSPLHF. This sequence joins TRBV15 and TRBJ1-6, with a tentative D call TRBD1 (6 bases). Germline lookup yields CDR1 LNHNV and CDR2 YYDKDF (reference sequence). Trimming removed 3 bases from V and 8 bases from J, with 17 bases in between. The CDR3 length is 16 residues. Complete variable domain (other parts from reference TRBV15 and TRBJ1-6): DAMVIQNPRYQVTQFGKPVTLSCSQTLNHNVMYWYQQKSSQAPKLLFHYYDKDFNNEADTPDNFQSRRPNTSFCFLDIRSPGLGDTAMYLCATSRTLGGGDSPLHFGNGTRLTVT.